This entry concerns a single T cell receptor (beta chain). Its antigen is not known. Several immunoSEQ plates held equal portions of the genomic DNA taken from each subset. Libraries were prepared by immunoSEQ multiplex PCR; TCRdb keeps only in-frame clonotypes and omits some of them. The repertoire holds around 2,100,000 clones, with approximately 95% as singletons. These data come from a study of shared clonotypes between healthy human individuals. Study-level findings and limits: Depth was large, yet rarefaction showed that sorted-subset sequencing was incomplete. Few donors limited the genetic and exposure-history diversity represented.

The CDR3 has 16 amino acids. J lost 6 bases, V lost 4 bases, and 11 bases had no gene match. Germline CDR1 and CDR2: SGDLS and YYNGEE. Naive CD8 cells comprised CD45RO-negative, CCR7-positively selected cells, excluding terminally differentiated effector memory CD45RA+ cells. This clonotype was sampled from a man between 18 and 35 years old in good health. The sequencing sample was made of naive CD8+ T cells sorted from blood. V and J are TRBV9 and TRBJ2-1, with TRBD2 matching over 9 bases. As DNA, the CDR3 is TGTGCCAGCAGCACCCCTGGGGCGGGGGGGCGCAATGAGCAGTTCTTC. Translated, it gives CASSTPGAGGRNEQFF.